These T cell receptor beta chains were read from a single sample in a study of blood T cell repertoires in COVID-19. The protocol was immunoSEQ multiplex PCR, while the TCRdb copy is restricted to in-frame clones and leaves out a portion. The data hold about 100,000 clones, with 75% to 90% observed a single time. The sequenced sample consisted of peripheral blood. The source of these receptors is a man in his fifties with acute or convalescent COVID-19. Each CDR3 is given with its conserved first and last residue. A D gene is named only where the DNA matches it firmly. Clone size, where shown, is once, few, many, or a class for clones that have expanded.

D gene	clone size	V gene	J gene	CDR3 DNA	CDR3 protein
NA	NA	TRBV14	TRBJ1-2	TGTGCCAGCAGCTCCCGACAGGATCCCCTCTATGGCTACACCTTC	CASSSRQDPLYGYTF
TRBD1	NA	TRBV7-9	TRBJ2-5	TGTGCCAGCAGCTTACGGCTGGACAGGGTTGAGACCCAGTACTTC	CASSLRLDRVETQYF
TRBD2	once	TRBV27	TRBJ2-1	TGTGCCAGCCTCCGACGCCTAGCGGGAGCGAACAATGAGCAGTTCTTC	CASLRRLAGANNEQFF
TRBD2	once	TRBV18	TRBJ2-7	TGTGCCAGCTCTTCGGGGAGGGGTTCCTACGAGCAGTACTTC	CASSSGRGSYEQYF
TRBD2	NA	TRBV5-6	TRBJ2-1	TGTGCCAGCAGCCCGGGCGGGAGTGAGCAGTTCTTC	CASSPGGSEQFF
TRBD2	NA	TRBV28	TRBJ2-1	TGTGCCAGCAGTCCTGTGGGACTAGCGGGAGGAACCGGGGTCTTC	CASSPVGLAGGTGVF
TRBD1	NA	TRBV7-9	TRBJ2-7	TGTGCCAGCAGCTCCGGGACAGAACGATACGAGCAGTACTTC	CASSSGTERYEQYF
NA	NA	TRBV7-8	TRBJ2-7	TGTGCCAGCGTCAGGGGCCACGAGCAGTACTTC	CASVRGHEQYF
NA	NA	TRBV20-1	TRBJ2-5	TGCAGTGCTACCAAACCGGGGACCCAGTACTTC	CSATKPGTQYF
NA	NA	TRBV30	TRBJ1-1	TGTGCCTGGCGGGGGGCAGCTGAAGCTTTCTTT	CAWRGAAEAFF
TRBD1	NA	TRBV5-1	TRBJ1-5	TGCGCCAGCAGCTTGGAACAGGGGGCCAATCAGCCCCAGCATTTT	CASSLEQGANQPQHF
TRBD1	few	TRBV3-1/TRBV3-2	TRBJ1-5	TGTGCCAGCAGCCAAGGGGACAGCCATTATAGCAATCAGCCCCAGCATTTT	CASSQGDSHYSNQPQHF
NA	NA	TRBV4-1	TRBJ2-7	TGCGCCAGCAGCCAAGTGTTCGACAGGACTGATACTACCTACGAGCAGTACTTC	CASSQVFDRTDTTYEQYF
NA	NA	TRBV5-1	TRBJ2-4	TGCGCCAGCAGCTTGGAAGGGGCGGCCCCTGCCAAAAACATTCAGTACTTC	CASSLEGAAPAKNIQYF
TRBD1	NA	TRBV6-1	TRBJ1-2	TGTGCCAGCAGTGAAGTAGCGGGACAGGGGGCGCGTGGCTACACCTTC	CASSEVAGQGARGYTF
NA	NA	TRBV7-9	TRBJ2-3	TGTGCCAGCAGCTTTCCCAGGGGCGAGCGGGAAAACGCAGATACGCAGTATTTT	CASSFPRGERENADTQYF
TRBD2	NA	TRBV14	TRBJ2-7	TGTGCCAGCAGCCAAGATACCCTAGCGGCAACCTACGAGCAGTACTTC	CASSQDTLAATYEQYF
NA	NA	TRBV6-2/TRBV6-3	TRBJ1-2	TGTGCCAGCAGTTTCTGGACAGTCCCCTCAGGCTACACCTTC	CASSFWTVPSGYTF
TRBD2	NA	TRBV7-2	TRBJ2-7	TGTGCCAGCAGCGATGGACTAGCGGGAGTCTACGAGCAGTACTTC	CASSDGLAGVYEQYF
TRBD1	NA	TRBV9	TRBJ1-6	TGTGCCAGCAGCGAGGAGACAGGGTATAATTCACCCCTCCACTTT	CASSEETGYNSPLHF
NA	NA	TRBV6-5	TRBJ1-2	TGTGCCAGCAGCAGGGACTCCCCGCTCTATGGCTACACCTTC	CASSRDSPLYGYTF
NA	NA	TRBV5-5	TRBJ2-3	TGTGCCAGCAGCCTGGGAGTTCAGGGAGATACGCAGTATTTT	CASSLGVQGDTQYF
TRBD2	NA	TRBV7-8	TRBJ2-1	TGTGCCAGCAGCTTAGGCGTTTGGCTAGCGGAATACAATGAGCAGTTCTTC	CASSLGVWLAEYNEQFF
NA	NA	TRBV27	TRBJ2-3	TGTGCCAGCAGTTACGGGGATAGGAATACGCAGTATTTT	CASSYGDRNTQYF
TRBD1	NA	TRBV6-5	TRBJ2-7	TGTGCCAGCAGTTACTCAAACCCCGGACAGGGGTCCGAGCAGTACTTC	CASSYSNPGQGSEQYF
NA	NA	TRBV3-1/TRBV3-2	TRBJ1-3	TGTGCCAGCAGCCAGGGAGCAAACACCATATATTTT	CASSQGANTIYF